This is a list of T cell receptor beta chains from one sample in a study of blood T cell repertoires in COVID-19. The method was immunoSEQ multiplex PCR; TCRdb's version includes in-frame clones alone and lacks a portion of them. The sample holds 130,000 to 150,000 clones, 80% to 90% seen once. Sequencing input: peripheral blood. These receptors came from a woman in her fifties or sixties in a cohort sampled during active or convalescent COVID-19. CDR3s include the opening cysteine and the closing phenylalanine or tryptophan. Each record gives: CDR3 length, D gene, clone size, J gene, V gene, CDR3 DNA, CDR3 protein. The D gene is left open where the match is weak. The size of a clone is reported for some rows only, either as once, few or many, or as a class for expanded clones.

>14|TRBD1|-|TRBJ2-1|TRBV24-1
TGTGCCACCAGTGAGAGGACAGGGGTTGGTGAGCAGTTCTTC
CATSERTGVGEQFF
>14|-|-|TRBJ2-1|TRBV24-1
TGTGCCACCAGTGATTGGACAGGGAGGGGTGAGCAGTTCTTC
CATSDWTGRGEQFF
>17|TRBD2|few|TRBJ2-7|TRBV7-2
TGTGCCAGCAGCTTAGTCGCTAGCGGGGGACAAGCCTACGAGCAGTACTTC
CASSLVASGGQAYEQYF
>15|-|-|TRBJ2-7|TRBV7-2
TGTGCCAGCAGCTTAGCCGGGACATCGACCTACGAGCAGTACTTC
CASSLAGTSTYEQYF
>14|-|-|TRBJ2-2|TRBV7-3
TGTGCCAGCAGAATCGTCGGGAACACCGGGGAGCTGTTTTTT
CASRIVGNTGELFF
>16|TRBD1|-|TRBJ1-5|TRBV10-2
TGCGCCAGCAGTGAGTCTCGGACAGGGAACGGGCAGCCCCAGCATTTT
CASSESRTGNGQPQHF
>15|TRBD2|-|TRBJ2-5|TRBV6-1
TGTGCCAGCAGTGATGTAGCGGGGGGGCAAGAGACCCAGTACTTC
CASSDVAGGQETQYF
>14|-|-|TRBJ1-6|TRBV6-5
TGTGCCAGCAGTTACGGGGGGACCAACTCACCCCTCCACTTT
CASSYGGTNSPLHF
>14|-|-|TRBJ2-3|TRBV5-4
TGTGCCAGCAGGGTGCGGGGTAGCACAGATACGCAGTATTTT
CASRVRGSTDTQYF
>11|-|-|TRBJ1-2|TRBV30
TGTGCCTGGGTCAGGGAGGTTGGCTACACCTTC
CAWVREVGYTF
>16|-|-|TRBJ2-1|TRBV25-1
TGTGCCAGCAGTGATGTAGTAGGGAGCTCCTACAATGAGCAGTTCTTC
CASSDVVGSSYNEQFF
>16|-|-|TRBJ2-7|TRBV6-5
TGTGCCAGCAGTTACTCGAAAGACTATGCCGTCTACGAGCAGTACTTC
CASSYSKDYAVYEQYF
>12|-|-|TRBJ1-2|TRBV12-1
TGTGCCAGCAGCCCGACGACAGGGCCCTACACCTTC
CASSPTTGPYTF
>13|TRBD1|-|TRBJ1-2|TRBV19
TGTGCCAGTAGTGAACAGGGGGCGGACGGCTACACCTTC
CASSEQGADGYTF
>15|-|-|TRBJ1-2|TRBV4-3
TGCGCCAGCAGCCAAGATAAGTACTTTTTGTATGGCTACACCTTC
CASSQDKYFLYGYTF
>17|-|once|TRBJ1-3|TRBV7-9
TGTGCCAGCAGCTTAGCCTGGCAGGGTGTAACTGGAAACACCATATATTTT
CASSLAWQGVTGNTIYF
>16|-|-|TRBJ1-6|TRBV27
TGTGCCAGCAGTTCGTCCTGGGGAGACTATAATTCACCCCTCCACTTT
CASSSSWGDYNSPLHF
>19|TRBD2|-|TRBJ2-1|TRBV4-1
TGCGCCAGCAGCCAAGGGGGAATTGTCGAGCGGGGGCCGGGCAATGAGCAGTTCTTC
CASSQGGIVERGPGNEQFF
>13|TRBD1|once|TRBJ1-5|TRBV30
TGTGCCTGGAGGGGGGACAGAGAACAGCCCCAGCATTTT
CAWRGDREQPQHF
>14|TRBD1|-|TRBJ2-5|TRBV5-6
TGTGCCAGCAGCTATCGACAGGGCCAAGAGACCCAGTACTTC
CASSYRQGQETQYF
>13|-|-|TRBJ2-3|TRBV7-6
TGTGCCAGCAGCTTAGTTGTAGCAGATACGCAGTATTTT
CASSLVVADTQYF
>15|TRBD1|-|TRBJ1-3|TRBV10-2
TGCGCCAGCAGTGGGACAGGGGACTCTGGAAACACCATATATTTT
CASSGTGDSGNTIYF
>14|-|-|TRBJ2-5|TRBV19
TGTGCCAGTAGTATAGATAACCGTCGCGGAAACCAGTACTTC
CASSIDNRRGNQYF
>15|-|-|TRBJ2-3|TRBV3-1/TRBV3-2
TGTGCCAGCAGCCAACTGGGGGCCGGCACAGATACGCAGTATTTT
CASSQLGAGTDTQYF
>13|TRBD2|-|TRBJ2-3|TRBV12-3/TRBV12-4
TGTGCCAGCAGTGCTAGCGGATTAGATACGCAGTATTTT
CASSASGLDTQYF
>15|-|few|TRBJ2-1|TRBV6-1
TGTGCCAGCAGTGAAACGGGGAGCTCCTACAATGAGCAGTTCTTC
CASSETGSSYNEQFF
>13|-|-|TRBJ2-3|TRBV6-5
TGTGCCAGCAGTTACCGGAGATACGGTACGCAGTATTTT
CASSYRRYGTQYF
>14|TRBD1|-|TRBJ1-5|TRBV30
TGTGCCTGGAGCCGTGGACAGGGCGTCGAGCCCCAGCATTTT
CAWSRGQGVEPQHF
>12|TRBD1|-|TRBJ1-1|TRBV12-5
TGTGCTAGTGGTGTAGGGGACAGAGAAGCTTTCTTT
CASGVGDREAFF
>13|TRBD1|-|TRBJ2-7|TRBV25-1
TGTGCCAGCAGTAGGACAGGGGTGTACGAGCAGTACTTC
CASSRTGVYEQYF
>16|TRBD1|-|TRBJ1-2|TRBV2
TGTGCCAGCAGTGATTTGTTGGCAGGGGGCACCCCTGGCTACACCTTC
CASSDLLAGGTPGYTF
>15|-|-|TRBJ1-4|TRBV3-1/TRBV3-2
TGTGCCAGCAGCCTCCGCGGGGGGCGTAATGAAAAACTGTTTTTT
CASSLRGGRNEKLFF
>16|TRBD2|-|TRBJ2-3|TRBV11-2
TGTGCCAGCAGCGTGACTAGCGGGGGGGCGGGAGATACGCAGTATTTT
CASSVTSGGAGDTQYF
>18|TRBD1|-|TRBJ1-5|TRBV6-1
TGTGCCAGCAGTGTTCGACAGGGAAAGAGGTATAGCAATCAGCCCCAGCATTTT
CASSVRQGKRYSNQPQHF
>15|-|-|TRBJ2-5|TRBV20-1
TGCAGTGCTAGTGTGGGGGGTCGGAGGATAGAGACCCAGTACTTC
CSASVGGRRIETQYF
>14|TRBD2|-|TRBJ2-7|TRBV27
TGTGCCAGCAGCTATAGCGGGCGGACCTACGAGCAGTACTTC
CASSYSGRTYEQYF
>16|TRBD1|-|TRBJ1-2|TRBV14
TGTGCCAGCAGCGAAACCTGGGGACAGGGGACAGGAGGCTACACCTTC
CASSETWGQGTGGYTF
>13|-|-|TRBJ1-1|TRBV6-5
TGTGCCAGCAGCTCGGACAGGAACACTGAAGCTTTCTTT
CASSSDRNTEAFF
>14|-|few|TRBJ2-7|TRBV3-1/TRBV3-2
TGTGCCAGCAGCCTATCTACTTTTTCCTACGAGCAGTACTTC
CASSLSTFSYEQYF
>14|-|-|TRBJ1-1|TRBV4-2
TGTGCCAGCAGGAAGGACAAACTGAACACTGAAGCTTTCTTT
CASRKDKLNTEAFF
>12|-|once|TRBJ2-7|TRBV1
TGCACCACTAGCGGGGAGACCTACGAGCAGTACTTC
CTTSGETYEQYF
>14|-|many|TRBJ2-7|TRBV27
TGTGCCAGCAGTTTGTGGGGCGGACCCTACGAGCAGTACTTC
CASSLWGGPYEQYF
>14|TRBD1|-|TRBJ1-2|TRBV2
TGTGCCAGCAGTGAGGACAGGGCTAACTATGGCTACACCTTC
CASSEDRANYGYTF
>12|-|-|TRBJ2-4|TRBV7-2
TGTGCCAGCAGCCCGACAGCTGACATTCAGTACTTC
CASSPTADIQYF
>14|-|few|TRBJ1-1|TRBV27
TGTGCCAGCAGTCCAGGGGCGGGTGGCACTGAAGCTTTCTTT
CASSPGAGGTEAFF
>15|TRBD1|once|TRBJ1-2|TRBV6-2/TRBV6-3
TGTGCCAGCAGTTACTCCCGGACAGGGACTTATGGCTACACCTTC
CASSYSRTGTYGYTF
>13|-|-|TRBJ2-5|TRBV5-1
TGCGCCAGCAGCATCGGGTCAGATGAGACCCAGTACTTC
CASSIGSDETQYF
>18|TRBD2|once|TRBJ2-1|TRBV2
TGTGCCAGCAGTGAACCCACATTAACTAGCGGGGGGTGGAATGAGCAGTTCTTC
CASSEPTLTSGGWNEQFF